Presented here are 29 T cell receptor beta chains from one specimen sequenced in a study of T cell repertoires in cytomegalovirus infection. TCRdb reanalysed the reads using MiXCR and keeps one entry per CDR3 protein. In the table there are 310,000 or so distinct CDR3 sequences, roughly 24% of which are singletons. Sequencing used PBMCs. These receptors were obtained from a human donor in good health (CMV status not recorded). Some clones in this sample may be carry-over from other donors' samples.

This clonotype was detected only once. This rearrangement joins TRBV5-1 to TRBJ1-1; possibly TRBD1 for D (5 bases). CDR3 length equals 16 residues. Germline V gives CDR1 SGHRS, CDR2 YFSETQ. V was clipped by 3 bases and J by 2 bases, with 17 bases between them. CDR3 amino acids: CASSSNLRQLNTEAFF. Written as DNA, the CDR3 is TGCGCCAGCAGCTCTAACTTACGACAGCTAAACACTGAAGCTTTCTTT.

This chain links TRBV6-2 or TRBV6-3 with TRBJ2-5, with 9 bases identical to TRBD1. Losses at the gene ends were 5 bases for V and 12 bases for J; bases not matched to a gene: 7. This CDR3 has 12 residues. From germline, CDR1 is MNHEY and CDR2 SVGEGT. The chain's CDR3 is CASSDPRQGEYF. The CDR3 nucleotides read TGTGCCAGCAGTGACCCCAGACAGGGGGAGTACTTC.

This clonotype was picked up a small number of times. The J gene is TRBJ2-7, the V gene TRBV2; D unclear. CDR1 and CDR2 (germline): SNHLY, FYNNEI. The CDR3 length is 11 residues. V dropped 10 bases and J dropped 2 bases, with 9 bases sitting between them. The CDR3 bases are TGTGCCACTGGTGATACCTACGAGCAGTACGTC. This encodes CATGDTYEQYV.

The gene calls are TRBV20-1 and TRBJ2-1, with D tentatively TRBD2 (5 bases). The germline V gene has CDR1 DFQATT and CDR2 SNEGSKA (reference sequence). Trimming took off 6 bases at V and 4 bases at J, with 7 bases between the two ends. This CDR3 spans 11 amino acids. The CDR3 DNA reads as TGCAGTGCACGGACTTACAATGAGCAGTTCTTC. Translation gives CSARTYNEQFF.

The table lists this clonotype with many counts. The chain recombines TRBV7-2 with TRBJ2-1, with 14 bases aligning to TRBD2. Germline V CDR1 and CDR2: SGHTA, FQGNSA. CDR3 length equals 16 residues. Trimming took 5 bases from V and 9 from J; bases not matched to a gene: 9. CDR3 in amino acids: CASSTGGTSGSGEQFF. In DNA form, the CDR3 reads TGTGCCAGCAGCACAGGGGGGACTAGCGGGAGTGGTGAGCAGTTCTTC.

This clonotype was counted a few times. This chain joins TRBV6-5 and TRBJ1-6; no clear D. Trimming cost V 5 bases and J 4 bases, with 9 bases left between them. The CDR3 runs 14 residues. CDR1 is MNHEY, CDR2 SVGAGI, per germline. The CDR3 region has the DNA TGTGCCAGCAGTATCGGCCGGTATAATTCACCCCTCCACTTT. This sequence encodes CASSIGRYNSPLHF.

There are a few counts of this clonotype. The V gene is TRBV28, the J gene TRBJ1-6; TRBD1 aligns across 7 bases. After removal of 5 bases from V and 6 bases from J, the junction contained 1 base not matched to a gene. CDR1 is MDHEN, CDR2 SYDVKM, per germline. This CDR3 is built from 13 residues. The CDR3: CASSRDSNSPLHF. DNA for the CDR3: TGTGCCAGCAGTCGGGACAGTAATTCACCCCTCCACTTT.

Within the sample, this clonotype is large. The rearrangement links TRBV7-9 to TRBJ1-1, with 7 bases lining up with TRBD1. Germline values: CDR1 SEHNR, CDR2 FQNEAQ (reference sequence). The CDR3 is made up of 18 amino acids. V trimming: 4 bases; J trimming: 5 bases; junction bases outside the gene matches: 19. The CDR3 region is CASSSPNRGPFGDTEAFF. The CDR3 DNA reads as TGTGCCAGCAGCTCCCCTAACAGGGGCCCTTTTGGTGATACTGAAGCTTTCTTT.

The sample holds many counts of this clonotype. V and J are TRBV6-2 or TRBV6-3 and TRBJ2-4; unclear D gene. The CDR3 runs to 13 residues. The germline gives CDR1 MNHEY, CDR2 SVGEGT. V gave up 8 bases and J gave up 0 bases, with 8 bases separating them. The CDR3 DNA sequence: TGTGCCAGCGAGCCTCTAGCCAAAAACATTCAGTACTTC. It encodes CASEPLAKNIQYF.

This clonotype has a handful of counts. V gene TRBV6-2 or TRBV6-3 combines with J gene TRBJ1-1; a possible D gene is TRBD1 (5 bases). V was cut by 6 bases and J by 2 bases, with 13 bases left in between. Germline CDR1 is MNHEY and CDR2 is SVGEGT. This CDR3 has 14 residues. This CDR3 is CASSKHQGNTEAFF. Here the CDR3 DNA reads TGTGCCAGCAGCAAACACCAGGGAAACACTGAAGCTTTCTTT.

With respect to this clonotype: One base away lies a much larger clone, so this may be a sequencing read error. The chain joins TRBV7-2 to TRBJ1-6; D may be TRBD1 (5 bases). Per the germline V gene, CDR1 is SGHTA and CDR2 is FQGNSA. This CDR3 spans 14 amino acids. CDR3 coding DNA: TGTGCCAGCAGCTTATTACAGGCTAATTCACCCCACCACTTT. As protein: CASSLLQANSPHHF. The variable domain in full, with the rest retrieved from reference TRBV7-2 and TRBJ1-6, is GAGVSQSPSNKVTEKGKDVELRCDPISGHTALYWYRQSLGQGLEFLIYFQGNSAPDKSGLPSDRFSAERTGGSVSTLTIQRTQQEDSAVYLCASSLLQANSPHHFGNGTRLTVT.

This clonotype was found many times. The CDR3 sequence: CASSRDWTSGMRETQYF. The DNA for the CDR3 is TGTGCCAGCAGCCGAGACTGGACTAGCGGGATGAGAGAGACCCAGTACTTC. J is TRBJ2-5 and V is TRBV7-2; 12 positions match TRBD2. The V and J ends lost 5 bases and 4 bases, in that order; junction bases with no gene match: 11. CDR3 length: 17 residues. Per germline, CDR1 SGHTA and CDR2 FQGNSA.

This chain connects TRBV6-8 to TRBJ2-7, with 9 bases aligning to TRBD1. The V gene end was trimmed by 0 bases and the J gene end by 4 bases; junction bases not matched to a gene: 7. Looked up from germline, CDR1 is MNHGY and CDR2 is SAAAGT. CDR3 length: 16 amino acids. The CDR3 reads CASSYSTTGGSYEQYF. CDR3 nucleotide sequence: TGTGCCAGCAGTTACTCGACGACAGGGGGTAGTTACGAGCAGTACTTC.

This clonotype was seen more than once but under ten times. Here the CDR3 reads CASSSGTAENEKLFF. The CDR3 nucleotides read TGTGCCAGCAGCTCCGGGACAGCTGAGAATGAAAAACTGTTTTTT. This chain uses TRBV7-3 with TRBJ1-4; TRBD1 matches 7 bases. V lost 4 bases to trimming and J lost 5 bases; unmatched junction nucleotides: 7. CDR1 and CDR2 from the germline V gene are SGHTA and FQGTGA. This CDR3 contains 15 residues.

The rearrangement links TRBV10-1 to TRBJ2-7; D gene ambiguous. The CDR3 is 13 amino acids. Per the germline V gene, CDR1 is WNHNN and CDR2 is SYGVQD (reference sequence). The ends were cut back, 0 bases at V and 6 bases at J, with 9 bases in the middle. DNA of the CDR3: TGCGCCAGCAGTGAGTCCGGCATCCCCGAGCAGTACTTC. Translating it yields CASSESGIPEQYF.

V usage is TRBV11-2 and J usage is TRBJ1-6; D is unresolved. V lost 4 bases and J lost 5, with 18 bases in between. This CDR3 has 17 residues. The germline V gene encodes CDR1 SGHAT and CDR2 FQNNGV. The CDR3 bases are TGTGCCAGCAGCTCTAGAGGGCCTACACTCAATAATTCACCCCTCCACTTT. This translates into CASSSRGPTLNNSPLHF.

The chain links TRBV10-2 to TRBJ2-7; no firm D call. CDR1 and CDR2 from the germline V gene are WSHSY and SAAADI. The V and J ends lost 3 bases and 12 bases respectively, with 15 bases between them. The CDR3 extends over 12 amino acids. The CDR3 is CASSDPATSRYF. In DNA, the CDR3 is TGCGCCAGCAGTGACCCCGCCACCAGCAGGTACTTC.

This clonotype has ten or more counts. This chain connects TRBV7-2 to TRBJ1-6, with no clear D. CDR1 is SGHTA, CDR2 FQGNSA, per germline. The CDR3 is 14 amino acids. Trimming stripped 5 bases from V and 9 bases from J, with 14 bases between. The CDR3 is CASSPTPFGSPLHF. The CDR3 nucleotides read TGTGCCAGCAGCCCTACTCCCTTTGGTTCACCCCTCCACTTT.

This clonotype appeared many times. The V gene is TRBV7-2, the J gene TRBJ1-4, with 9 bases identical to TRBD1. V lost 5 bases and J lost 14; bases outside the gene matches: 9. The CDR3 runs to 13 residues. Germline V gene sequence: CDR1 SGHTA, CDR2 FQGNSA. DNA of the CDR3: TGTGCCAGCAGCCCCCAACAGGGGGCGAGTCTGTTTTTT. It specifies CASSPQQGASLFF.

This clonotype showed up just a few times. J is TRBJ2-3 and V is TRBV19; D assignment may be TRBD1 or TRBD2 (5 bases each). CDR1 LNHDA and CDR2 SQIVND come from the germline V gene (reference sequence). This CDR3 has 14 residues. V dropped 5 bases and J dropped 0 bases, with 9 bases sitting between them. The CDR3 loop is CASSGGRSTDTQYF. In DNA, the CDR3 is TGTGCCAGTAGTGGGGGACGAAGCACAGATACGCAGTATTTT.

The V gene is TRBV6-2 or TRBV6-3, the J gene TRBJ2-5; D unclear. Germline CDR1 and CDR2: MNHEY and SVGEGT. The CDR3 contains 14 residues. V was clipped by 2 bases and J by 5 bases, with 12 bases between them. Here the CDR3 DNA reads TGTGCCAGCAGTTACCCCGGCGGTTTCGAGACCCAGTACTTC. Translation gives CASSYPGGFETQYF.

This clonotype has only a few counts. The chain has TRBV2 and TRBJ1-2, with 10 nucleotides matching TRBD1. The CDR3 is 13 amino acids. The V segment lost 7 bases and the J segment 6 bases; nucleotides outside the gene matches: 5. CDR1 is SNHLY and CDR2 is FYNNEI in the germline V gene. Here the CDR3 DNA reads TGTGCCAGCATCCGACAGGGGGCGAATGGCTACACCTTC. This gives the protein CASIRQGANGYTF.

This clonotype was seen at least ten times. The chain carries TRBV7-2 and TRBJ2-5; 8 nucleotides match TRBD2. Germline lookup yields CDR1 SGHTA and CDR2 FQGNSA. V gave up 1 base and J gave up 2 bases; unmatched junction bases: 6. CDR3 size: 16 residues. The CDR3 nucleotides are TGTGCCAGCAGCTTAGTTTTAGCGGGAAGGCAAGAGACCCAGTACTTC. Protein: CASSLVLAGRQETQYF.

The rearrangement links TRBV7-2 to TRBJ2-5; a weak D match, TRBD2 (7 bases). V shed 2 bases and J shed 2 bases, with 9 bases lying between them. CDR3 size: 14 residues. Germline assignment: CDR1 SGHTA and CDR2 FQGNSA. CDR3 loop: CASSLRGAQETQYF. The CDR3 nucleotides read TGTGCCAGCAGCTTACGGGGGGCACAAGAGACCCAGTACTTC. The full variable domain, in which reference TRBV7-2 and TRBJ2-5 provide the parts outside the CDR3, is GAGVSQSPSNKVTEKGKDVELRCDPISGHTALYWYRQSLGQGLEFLIYFQGNSAPDKSGLPSDRFSAERTGGSVSTLTIQRTQQEDSAVYLCASSLRGAQETQYFGPGTRLLVL.

This clonotype was counted ten times or more. The chain couples TRBV28 to TRBJ2-7; 9 bases map to TRBD2. Germline lookup yields CDR1 MDHEN and CDR2 SYDVKM. The CDR3 covers 14 residues. Unmatched junction bases numbered 7, after V lost 6 bases and J lost 4 bases. CDR3 residues: CASRHSGRKYEQYF. The CDR3, as DNA: TGTGCCAGCAGACATAGCGGGAGAAAGTACGAGCAGTACTTC.

This clonotype has a count of ten or more. The chain has TRBV7-2 and TRBJ1-1; perhaps TRBD1 as D (5 bases). There are 13 residues in the CDR3. V was shortened by 2 bases and J by 5 bases, with 9 bases between the two germline ends. Per the germline V gene, CDR1 is SGHTA and CDR2 is FQGNSA. The CDR3 region has the DNA TGTGCCAGCAGCTTACAGGGAAGGACTGAAGCTTTCTTT. Residues: CASSLQGRTEAFF. Based on the CDR3 plus reference TRBV7-2 and TRBJ1-1, the full variable domain is GAGVSQSPSNKVTEKGKDVELRCDPISGHTALYWYRQSLGQGLEFLIYFQGNSAPDKSGLPSDRFSAERTGGSVSTLTIQRTQQEDSAVYLCASSLQGRTEAFFGQGTRLTVV.

This clonotype showed up many times. The V and J genes are TRBV3-1 and TRBJ1-1; D call uncertain. The CDR3 consists of 14 residues. Trimming shortened V by 3 bases and J by 3 bases, and 11 bases separated the two germline ends. Germline-derived CDR1 and CDR2 are LGHDT and YNNKEL (reference sequence). This CDR3 is CASSQGRSHTEAFF. The CDR3 DNA sequence: TGTGCCAGCAGCCAGGGGAGAAGTCACACTGAAGCTTTCTTT.

The chain uses TRBV5-1 and TRBJ2-3; 8 positions match TRBD1. This CDR3 has 15 residues. V shed 2 bases, J shed 4 bases, and the junction held 6 bases outside the gene matches. CDR1 is SGHRS and CDR2 is YFSETQ in the germline V gene. The CDR3 loop reads CASSLTGTGPDTQYF. DNA of the CDR3: TGCGCCAGCAGCTTAACCGGGACAGGACCAGATACGCAGTATTTT.

To note about this clonotype: Since a much larger clone is just one base distant, this may be a read error. V and J are TRBV27 and TRBJ2-6; TRBD2 matches 8 bases. Germline CDR1 is MNHEY and CDR2 is SMNVEV (reference sequence). This CDR3 region has 17 residues. The CDR3 DNA reads as TGTGCCGGCAGTTTACCGGGGGGGCCCTCTGGGGCCAACGTCCTGACTTTC. It specifies CAGSLPGGPSGANVLTF.